Listed below are T cell receptor beta chains from one sample, sequenced in a study of OX40 agonist ivuxolimab in advanced cancers. Only in-frame clones appear in the TCRdb table, and some are missing; sequencing was by immunoSEQ multiplex PCR. The sample shows about 27,000 clones, roughly 90% of them seen only once. Sequenced here: CD4+ or CD8+ T cells sorted from blood, sampled in a trial of the OX40 agonist ivuxolimab. These receptors all come from an adult with an advanced solid tumor such as melanoma, head and neck, liver or kidney cancer. Both conserved end residues are part of each CDR3. The D gene is left open where the match is weak. The size of a clone is reported for some rows only, either as once, few or many, or as a class for expanded clones.

V gene: TRBV5-1; D gene: TRBD2; J gene: TRBJ2-1; clone size: .; CDR3 protein: CASSSESLAGNEQFF; CDR3 DNA: TGCGCCAGCAGCTCGGAGTCTCTAGCGGGGAATGAGCAGTTCTTC
V gene: TRBV7-9; D gene: .; J gene: TRBJ2-3; clone size: few; CDR3 protein: CASSPSGTPTDTQYF; CDR3 DNA: TGTGCCAGCAGCCCGTCCGGCACCCCGACAGATACGCAGTATTTT
V gene: TRBV5-4; D gene: TRBD1; J gene: TRBJ2-2; clone size: .; CDR3 protein: CASSQADRETGELFF; CDR3 DNA: TGTGCCAGCAGCCAAGCGGACAGGGAAACCGGGGAGCTGTTTTTT
V gene: TRBV5-1; D gene: .; J gene: TRBJ2-7; clone size: .; CDR3 protein: CASSLVRNGRYEQYF; CDR3 DNA: TGCGCCAGCAGCTTGGTCAGGAATGGGCGGTACGAGCAGTACTTC
V gene: TRBV7-6; D gene: TRBD2; J gene: TRBJ2-1; clone size: .; CDR3 protein: CASSLFTGGDNEQFF; CDR3 DNA: TGTGCCAGCAGCTTATTTACGGGAGGGGACAATGAGCAGTTCTTC
V gene: TRBV27; D gene: .; J gene: TRBJ2-7; clone size: .; CDR3 protein: CASSLAAGEQYF; CDR3 DNA: TGTGCCAGCAGTTTAGCCGCGGGGGAGCAGTACTTC
V gene: TRBV5-1; D gene: .; J gene: TRBJ2-2; clone size: .; CDR3 protein: CASRDGTGELFF; CDR3 DNA: TGCGCCAGCAGGGATGGCACCGGGGAGCTGTTTTTT
V gene: TRBV27; D gene: .; J gene: TRBJ1-6; clone size: .; CDR3 protein: CASSYGTVNSPLHF; CDR3 DNA: TGTGCCAGCAGTTACGGGACGGTAAATTCACCCCTCCACTTT
V gene: TRBV7-8; D gene: TRBD1; J gene: TRBJ2-6; clone size: .; CDR3 protein: CASSLALAGGPSGANVLTF; CDR3 DNA: TGTGCCAGCAGCTTAGCGTTGGCAGGGGGTCCCTCTGGGGCCAACGTCCTGACTTTC
V gene: TRBV7-3; D gene: TRBD1; J gene: TRBJ2-1; clone size: few; CDR3 protein: CASSSPPADPGQSNEQFF; CDR3 DNA: TGTGCCAGCAGCTCTCCACCGGCAGACCCGGGACAGAGCAATGAGCAGTTCTTC
V gene: TRBV5-6; D gene: .; J gene: TRBJ2-3; clone size: .; CDR3 protein: CASSLAGYHTDTQYF; CDR3 DNA: TGTGCCAGCAGCTTGGCCGGATACCACACAGATACGCAGTATTTT
V gene: TRBV19; D gene: .; J gene: TRBJ2-2; clone size: .; CDR3 protein: CASSIDSPNTGELFF; CDR3 DNA: TGTGCCAGTAGTATAGACTCCCCGAACACCGGGGAGCTGTTTTTT
V gene: TRBV21-1; D gene: .; J gene: TRBJ1-1; clone size: .; CDR3 protein: CASSKARQRAGTEAFF; CDR3 DNA: TGTGCCAGCAGCAAAGCGCGACAGCGAGCGGGAACTGAAGCTTTCTTT
V gene: TRBV28; D gene: .; J gene: TRBJ1-2; clone size: .; CDR3 protein: CASSFIGLNYGYTF; CDR3 DNA: TGTGCCAGCAGTTTTATTGGGCTAAACTATGGCTACACCTTC